The 11 T cell receptor beta chains reported below all come from one sample, sequenced in a study of T cells in Graves' hyperthyroidism and ophthalmopathy (dated by TCRdb to between 2018 and 2020). The library was obtained by multiplex PCR. These reads were obtained on an Illumina HiSeq 2000. The TCR beta CDR3 regions were amplified from the RNA transcripts. The TCR CDR3 was subjected to a first round of RT-PCR using the HTBI primer set and the Qiagen OneStep RT-PCR kit. The public reads were run again by TCRdb, first through fastp at Q25 and then through MiXCR, and only productive beta chains were kept. Rows with a matching CDR3 protein are joined into one entry that keeps the most common DNA and genes. In this sample the table shows fewer than 550,000 distinct CDR3 sequences, about 24% of which occur a single time. The leading ten clones occupy approximately 11% of the sample. Source material: blood. These receptors were collected from a woman aged 30 to 39 with Graves' ophthalmopathy.

This clonotype has ten or more counts. The chain joins TRBV6-1 to TRBJ1-3; D may be TRBD1 (6 bases). From germline, CDR1 is MNHNS and CDR2 SASEGT. Trimming took 6 bases from V and 0 from J, leaving 15 bases between them. This CDR3 contains 16 residues. For the CDR3, the DNA is TGTGCCAGCAGGCAGACAGGCTGGTCCTCTGGAAACACCATATATTTT. This sequence encodes CASRQTGWSSGNTIYF.

This clonotype has more than one count but fewer than ten. The chain has TRBV7-9 and TRBJ1-5; 7 positions agree with TRBD1. The CDR3 length is 14 residues. The V gene's germline CDR1 is SEHNR and CDR2 FQNEAQ (reference sequence). J was trimmed by 5 bases and V by 5 bases; bases with no gene match: 6. The CDR3 reads CASSQGQVDQPQHF. The CDR3 DNA reads as TGTGCCAGCAGCCAAGGACAGGTAGATCAGCCCCAGCATTTT.

A few counts support this clonotype. The V gene is TRBV2, the J gene TRBJ2-7; TRBD2 matches at 7 bases. The CDR3 is 15 residues long. The trim removed 1 base at V and 4 bases at J, leaving 7 bases unmatched. Looked up from germline, CDR1 is SNHLY and CDR2 is FYNNEI. In DNA form, the CDR3 reads TGTGCCAGCAGTGAAGGAGCTAGCGGACTGTACGAGCAGTACTTC. Encoded protein: CASSEGASGLYEQYF.

This clonotype was seen a handful of times. This chain links TRBV20-1 with TRBJ2-7, with D tentatively TRBD1 (5 bases). The CDR3 runs to 15 residues. CDR1 DFQATT and CDR2 SNEGSKA come from the germline V gene (reference sequence). The ends were cut back, 6 bases at V and 0 bases at J, with 18 bases in the middle. CDR3 residues: CSASPDQGSSYEQYF. The CDR3 nucleotides are TGCAGTGCGAGCCCCGACCAGGGATCCTCCTACGAGCAGTACTTC.

The V gene is TRBV27, the J gene TRBJ2-4; D ambiguous. Trimming took off 8 bases at V and 5 bases at J, with 10 bases between the two ends. The V gene's germline CDR1 is MNHEY and CDR2 SMNVEV (reference sequence). This CDR3 spans 12 amino acids. The chain's CDR3 is CASPSRENIQYF. CDR3 bases: TGTGCCAGCCCTAGTAGGGAAAACATTCAGTACTTC.

This clonotype was detected many times. This chain joins TRBV3-1 and TRBJ2-5; TRBD2 aligns across 11 bases. The CDR3 contains 16 residues. The J segment lost 5 bases and the V segment lost 1 base, leaving 6 bases of the junction unmatched. The germline CDR1 and CDR2 sequences are LGHDT and YNNKEL (reference sequence). CDR3 in amino acids: CASSQGLAGWGETQYF. CDR3 bases: TGTGCCAGCAGCCAAGGACTAGCGGGGTGGGGGGAGACCCAGTACTTC.

Concerning this clonotype: A much larger clonotype is one base distant, so this may be a read error. The V call is TRBV12-3 or TRBV12-4, the J call TRBJ1-1, with TRBD1 as a possible D gene (5 bases). This CDR3 is 14 amino acids long. The DNA of the CDR3 is TGTGCCAGCAGTTTAAAAGGGGCCAACACTGAAGCTTGCTTT. Its protein is CASSLKGANTEACF.

This clonotype came up many times. This chain connects TRBV7-9 to TRBJ1-1; 7 bases align to TRBD1. Per germline, CDR1 SEHNR and CDR2 FQNEAQ (reference sequence). Trimming cost V 5 bases and J 4 bases; bases outside gene matches: 7. The CDR3 has 14 residues. Here the CDR3 reads CASSHGTVITEAFF. In DNA form, the CDR3 reads TGTGCCAGCAGCCACGGGACAGTAATCACTGAAGCTTTCTTT.

This clonotype was observed at least ten times. This rearrangement joins TRBV20-1 to TRBJ2-5, with D maybe TRBD2 (6 bases). The V and J ends lost 0 bases and 9 bases respectively, with 14 bases between them. CDR3 length: 13 amino acids. Germline values: CDR1 DFQATT, CDR2 SNEGSKA (reference sequence). CDR3 residues: CSARELAFWAQYF. CDR3 nucleotides: TGCAGTGCTAGAGAACTAGCTTTCTGGGCCCAGTACTTC.

CDR3 protein: CASRQLGGDSNQPQHF. The CDR3 nucleotides read TGTGCCAGCCGACAGTTAGGGGGGGATAGCAATCAGCCCCAGCATTTT. V gene TRBV19 combines with J gene TRBJ1-5; D is possibly TRBD1 (6 bases). Germline lookup yields CDR1 LNHDA and CDR2 SQIVND (reference sequence). V lost 9 bases and J 0 bases, leaving 18 bases between the germline ends. The CDR3 runs 16 residues.

This clonotype has only a few counts. The genes are TRBV2 and TRBJ2-7; D may be TRBD2 (6 bases). V gave up 4 bases and J gave up 4 bases, with 14 bases separating them. The CDR3 loop spans 14 amino acids. Germline V gene data show CDR1 as SNHLY and CDR2 as FYNNEI. DNA of the CDR3: TGTGCCAGCAGTGGGGACTCCCGTCCTTACGAGCAGTACTTC. Residues: CASSGDSRPYEQYF.